Listed below are T cell receptor beta chains from one sample, sequenced in a study of blood T cell repertoires in COVID-19. Measured with immunoSEQ multiplex PCR; TCRdb has only the in-frame clones, and not every one. This table holds 200,000 to 250,000 clones, more than 75% found once. The sequencing sample was made of peripheral blood. Receptors were obtained from a woman in her twenties or thirties who had recovered from COVID-19. CDR3s include the opening cysteine and the closing phenylalanine or tryptophan. Each record gives: J gene, CDR3 length, clone size, D gene, V gene, CDR3 protein, CDR3 DNA. The D gene is left open where the match is weak. Not every row has a clone size; where given, it reads once, few, many or a size class.

j_call: TRBJ1-1; cdr3_length: 13; clone_size: once; d_call: .; v_call: TRBV30; cdr3_aa: CAWSPDLNTEAFF; cdr3_nt: TGTGCCTGGAGTCCTGACTTGAACACTGAAGCTTTCTTT
j_call: TRBJ1-4; cdr3_length: 15; clone_size: .; d_call: .; v_call: TRBV5-1; cdr3_aa: CASSLEGDYNEKLFF; cdr3_nt: TGCGCCAGCAGCTTGGAGGGAGATTATAATGAAAAACTGTTTTTT
j_call: TRBJ2-7; cdr3_length: 14; clone_size: .; d_call: TRBD2; v_call: TRBV19; cdr3_aa: CASSIGGLASEQYF; cdr3_nt: TGTGCCAGTAGTATAGGGGGACTAGCCAGCGAGCAGTACTTC
j_call: TRBJ2-7; cdr3_length: 12; clone_size: .; d_call: .; v_call: TRBV10-2; cdr3_aa: CASSETTREQYF; cdr3_nt: TGCGCCAGCAGTGAGACGACACGGGAGCAGTACTTC
j_call: TRBJ2-7; cdr3_length: 18; clone_size: .; d_call: TRBD2; v_call: TRBV14; cdr3_aa: CASSQFQLAGMSSYEQYF; cdr3_nt: TGTGCCAGCAGCCAATTCCAGCTAGCGGGGATGAGTTCCTACGAGCAGTACTTC
j_call: TRBJ1-6; cdr3_length: 11; clone_size: once; d_call: .; v_call: TRBV6-5; cdr3_aa: CASRAWSPLHF; cdr3_nt: TGTGCCAGCAGGGCATGGTCACCCCTCCACTTT
j_call: TRBJ1-2; cdr3_length: 15; clone_size: .; d_call: .; v_call: TRBV3-1/TRBV3-2; cdr3_aa: CASSQDSPGLYGYTF; cdr3_nt: TGTGCCAGCAGCCAAGATTCGCCAGGCCTTTATGGCTACACCTTC
j_call: TRBJ2-3; cdr3_length: 14; clone_size: .; d_call: TRBD2; v_call: TRBV7-3; cdr3_aa: CASSIAGGRDTQYF; cdr3_nt: TGTGCCAGCAGTATAGCGGGGGGAAGAGATACGCAGTATTTT
j_call: TRBJ1-3; cdr3_length: 17; clone_size: .; d_call: .; v_call: TRBV28; cdr3_aa: CASTQGGGGFSGNTIYF; cdr3_nt: TGTGCCAGCACCCAAGGGGGAGGGGGATTTTCTGGAAACACCATATATTTT
j_call: TRBJ2-3; cdr3_length: 14; clone_size: .; d_call: TRBD2; v_call: TRBV9; cdr3_aa: CASSGTSLTDTQYF; cdr3_nt: TGTGCCAGCAGCGGGACTAGCCTCACAGATACGCAGTATTTT
j_call: TRBJ2-5; cdr3_length: 14; clone_size: .; d_call: TRBD2; v_call: TRBV3-1/TRBV3-2; cdr3_aa: CASSPTSAQETQYF; cdr3_nt: TGTGCCAGCAGCCCGACTAGCGCACAAGAGACCCAGTACTTC
j_call: TRBJ1-5; cdr3_length: 15; clone_size: .; d_call: .; v_call: TRBV7-6; cdr3_aa: CASSLEAGSNQPQHF; cdr3_nt: TGTGCCAGCAGCTTAGAGGCAGGGAGCAATCAGCCCCAGCATTTT
j_call: TRBJ1-5; cdr3_length: 17; clone_size: .; d_call: .; v_call: TRBV7-3; cdr3_aa: CASSSPWAGALHQPQHF; cdr3_nt: TGTGCCAGCAGCTCCCCCTGGGCGGGGGCCCTCCATCAGCCCCAGCATTTT
j_call: TRBJ2-7; cdr3_length: 16; clone_size: few; d_call: TRBD2; v_call: TRBV18; cdr3_aa: CASSRTSGGAIDEQYF; cdr3_nt: TGTGCCAGCTCACGGACTAGCGGGGGGGCAATCGACGAGCAGTACTTC
j_call: TRBJ2-2; cdr3_length: 18; clone_size: .; d_call: .; v_call: TRBV25-1; cdr3_aa: CASSERPIGTRNTGELFF; cdr3_nt: TGTGCCAGCAGTGAAAGACCCATTGGGACACGGAACACCGGGGAGCTGTTTTTT
j_call: TRBJ2-3; cdr3_length: 14; clone_size: .; d_call: .; v_call: TRBV5-1; cdr3_aa: CASRSGSSTDTQYF; cdr3_nt: TGCGCCAGCAGGAGCGGGTCTAGCACAGATACGCAGTATTTT
j_call: TRBJ1-5; cdr3_length: 14; clone_size: once; d_call: .; v_call: TRBV19; cdr3_aa: CASSMNEGVQPQHF; cdr3_nt: TGTGCCAGTAGTATGAATGAAGGAGTTCAGCCCCAGCATTTT
j_call: TRBJ2-3; cdr3_length: 14; clone_size: .; d_call: TRBD2; v_call: TRBV10-2; cdr3_aa: CASRLAGGPDTQYF; cdr3_nt: TGCGCCAGCAGACTAGCGGGGGGGCCAGATACGCAGTATTTT
j_call: TRBJ2-1; cdr3_length: 18; clone_size: .; d_call: .; v_call: TRBV11-2; cdr3_aa: CASSLVGGPTPSYNEQFF; cdr3_nt: TGTGCCAGCAGCTTAGTGGGAGGTCCTACCCCCTCCTACAATGAGCAGTTCTTC
j_call: TRBJ1-1; cdr3_length: 16; clone_size: few; d_call: .; v_call: TRBV7-8; cdr3_aa: CASSQAGRNMNTEAFF; cdr3_nt: TGTGCCAGCAGCCAGGCGGGGCGCAACATGAACACTGAAGCTTTCTTT
j_call: TRBJ1-3; cdr3_length: 12; clone_size: .; d_call: .; v_call: TRBV19; cdr3_aa: CASVQERNTIYF; cdr3_nt: TGTGCCAGTGTACAGGAGAGAAACACCATATATTTT
j_call: TRBJ2-5; cdr3_length: 12; clone_size: .; d_call: .; v_call: TRBV5-4; cdr3_aa: CASSSNRAIQYF; cdr3_nt: TGTGCCAGCAGCTCTAACAGGGCCATCCAGTACTTC
j_call: TRBJ1-6; cdr3_length: 12; clone_size: few; d_call: .; v_call: TRBV7-6; cdr3_aa: CASSPLVSPLHF; cdr3_nt: TGTGCCAGCAGCCCCCTCGTTTCACCCCTCCACTTT
j_call: TRBJ2-3; cdr3_length: 13; clone_size: .; d_call: .; v_call: TRBV11-3; cdr3_aa: CASSQGPTDTQYF; cdr3_nt: TGTGCCAGCAGCCAGGGCCCCACAGATACGCAGTATTTT
j_call: TRBJ1-5; cdr3_length: 14; clone_size: .; d_call: TRBD1; v_call: TRBV15; cdr3_aa: CATLRDSRNQPQHF; cdr3_nt: TGTGCCACCTTGAGGGACAGTCGCAATCAGCCCCAGCATTTT
j_call: TRBJ2-6; cdr3_length: 18; clone_size: once; d_call: .; v_call: TRBV25-1; cdr3_aa: CASSEDWGGSSGANVLTF; cdr3_nt: TGTGCCAGCAGTGAAGACTGGGGGGGCTCATCTGGGGCCAACGTCCTGACTTTC
j_call: TRBJ2-3; cdr3_length: 15; clone_size: .; d_call: .; v_call: TRBV7-7; cdr3_aa: CASSLGSRGTDTQYF; cdr3_nt: TGTGCCAGCAGCTTAGGCTCTAGGGGGACAGATACGCAGTATTTT
j_call: TRBJ1-5; cdr3_length: 14; clone_size: once; d_call: TRBD1; v_call: TRBV2; cdr3_aa: CASSPDRVGQPQHF; cdr3_nt: TGTGCCAGCAGTCCCGACAGGGTTGGACAGCCCCAGCATTTT
j_call: TRBJ1-2; cdr3_length: 15; clone_size: .; d_call: TRBD1; v_call: TRBV6-4; cdr3_aa: CASRGGTGENYGYTF; cdr3_nt: TGTGCCAGCAGGGGAGGGACAGGGGAGAACTATGGCTACACCTTC
j_call: TRBJ2-2; cdr3_length: 14; clone_size: .; d_call: .; v_call: TRBV7-9; cdr3_aa: CASTFGLDTGELFF; cdr3_nt: TGTGCCAGCACCTTCGGTTTGGACACCGGGGAGCTGTTTTTT
j_call: TRBJ1-6; cdr3_length: 14; clone_size: .; d_call: TRBD1; v_call: TRBV30; cdr3_aa: CAWSPDRASSPLHF; cdr3_nt: TGTGCCTGGAGTCCCGACAGGGCGAGTTCACCCCTCCACTTT
j_call: TRBJ2-3; cdr3_length: 13; clone_size: .; d_call: .; v_call: TRBV29-1; cdr3_aa: CSVDSPSTDTQYF; cdr3_nt: TGCAGCGTCGATAGTCCTAGCACAGATACGCAGTATTTT
j_call: TRBJ1-2; cdr3_length: 14; clone_size: .; d_call: TRBD1; v_call: TRBV27; cdr3_aa: CASSSQGAGYGYTF; cdr3_nt: TGTGCCAGCAGTTCACAGGGGGCTGGATATGGCTACACCTTC
j_call: TRBJ2-7; cdr3_length: 13; clone_size: .; d_call: .; v_call: TRBV14; cdr3_aa: CASRSDTRYEQYF; cdr3_nt: TGTGCCAGCAGGTCGGACACGAGATACGAGCAGTACTTC
j_call: TRBJ2-7; cdr3_length: 12; clone_size: .; d_call: TRBD1; v_call: TRBV29-1; cdr3_aa: CSVLDRGEQQYF; cdr3_nt: TGCAGCGTGCTCGACAGGGGAGAACAGCAGTACTTC
j_call: TRBJ1-2; cdr3_length: 15; clone_size: .; d_call: .; v_call: TRBV21-1; cdr3_aa: CASSKKRGWGRGYTF; cdr3_nt: TGTGCCAGCAGCAAGAAAAGGGGTTGGGGTCGCGGCTACACCTTC
j_call: TRBJ1-2; cdr3_length: 15; clone_size: .; d_call: .; v_call: TRBV11-2; cdr3_aa: CASSLDVGAPNGYTF; cdr3_nt: TGTGCCAGCAGCTTAGATGTAGGGGCTCCTAATGGCTACACCTTC
j_call: TRBJ1-2; cdr3_length: 17; clone_size: few; d_call: .; v_call: TRBV3-1/TRBV3-2; cdr3_aa: CASSPSEVEGTIGGYTF; cdr3_nt: TGTGCCAGCAGCCCCAGTGAGGTCGAGGGAACGATAGGTGGTTACACCTTC
j_call: TRBJ2-1; cdr3_length: 12; clone_size: .; d_call: .; v_call: TRBV29-1; cdr3_aa: CSVFFSYNEQFF; cdr3_nt: TGCAGCGTCTTTTTTTCCTACAATGAGCAGTTCTTC
j_call: TRBJ2-4; cdr3_length: 13; clone_size: .; d_call: .; v_call: TRBV4-2; cdr3_aa: CASSQASGYIQYF; cdr3_nt: TGTGCCAGCAGCCAAGCTTCAGGTTACATTCAGTACTTC
j_call: TRBJ1-1; cdr3_length: 13; clone_size: .; d_call: .; v_call: TRBV20-1; cdr3_aa: CSASPRGKTEAFF; cdr3_nt: TGCAGTGCTAGTCCCCGGGGGAAGACTGAAGCTTTCTTT
j_call: TRBJ1-3; cdr3_length: 13; clone_size: .; d_call: .; v_call: TRBV2; cdr3_aa: CASCRESGNTIYF; cdr3_nt: TGTGCCAGCTGCCGGGAGTCAGGAAACACCATATATTTT
j_call: TRBJ2-7; cdr3_length: 16; clone_size: .; d_call: .; v_call: TRBV7-2; cdr3_aa: CASSQWVAALPYEQYF; cdr3_nt: TGTGCCAGCAGCCAATGGGTAGCGGCGCTCCCCTACGAGCAGTACTTC
j_call: TRBJ1-4; cdr3_length: 14; clone_size: .; d_call: .; v_call: TRBV30; cdr3_aa: CAWSDPGFNEKLFF; cdr3_nt: TGTGCCTGGAGTGACCCAGGTTTTAATGAAAAACTGTTTTTT
j_call: TRBJ2-1; cdr3_length: 13; clone_size: .; d_call: TRBD2; v_call: TRBV19; cdr3_aa: CARKGGGTGEQFF; cdr3_nt: TGTGCCAGAAAGGGCGGGGGAACGGGTGAGCAGTTCTTC
j_call: TRBJ2-2; cdr3_length: 16; clone_size: few; d_call: .; v_call: TRBV3-1/TRBV3-2; cdr3_aa: CASSQVGLANTGELFF; cdr3_nt: TGTGCCAGCAGCCAAGTTGGCCTGGCAAACACCGGGGAGCTGTTTTTT
j_call: TRBJ2-5; cdr3_length: 15; clone_size: .; d_call: TRBD2; v_call: TRBV27; cdr3_aa: CASRRLAGEGETQYF; cdr3_nt: TGTGCCAGCAGGAGACTAGCGGGGGAAGGGGAGACCCAGTACTTC
j_call: TRBJ2-3; cdr3_length: 14; clone_size: .; d_call: TRBD2; v_call: TRBV29-1; cdr3_aa: CSVKSSGATDTQYF; cdr3_nt: TGCAGCGTGAAATCTAGCGGGGCCACAGATACGCAGTATTTT
j_call: TRBJ2-1; cdr3_length: 16; clone_size: .; d_call: TRBD1; v_call: TRBV9; cdr3_aa: CASSERGTGTPNEQFF; cdr3_nt: TGTGCCAGCAGCGAGAGGGGGACAGGGACCCCCAATGAGCAGTTCTTC
j_call: TRBJ1-2; cdr3_length: 13; clone_size: .; d_call: .; v_call: TRBV7-2; cdr3_aa: CASSNQGPYGYTF; cdr3_nt: TGTGCCAGCAGCAACCAGGGGCCCTATGGCTACACCTTC
j_call: TRBJ2-7; cdr3_length: 12; clone_size: few; d_call: TRBD1; v_call: TRBV27; cdr3_aa: CASQGTDYEQYF; cdr3_nt: TGTGCCAGCCAAGGGACAGACTACGAGCAGTACTTC
j_call: TRBJ1-5; cdr3_length: 15; clone_size: .; d_call: .; v_call: TRBV19; cdr3_aa: CASSIDHLSNQPQHF; cdr3_nt: TGTGCCAGTAGTATAGATCACCTAAGCAATCAGCCCCAGCATTTT